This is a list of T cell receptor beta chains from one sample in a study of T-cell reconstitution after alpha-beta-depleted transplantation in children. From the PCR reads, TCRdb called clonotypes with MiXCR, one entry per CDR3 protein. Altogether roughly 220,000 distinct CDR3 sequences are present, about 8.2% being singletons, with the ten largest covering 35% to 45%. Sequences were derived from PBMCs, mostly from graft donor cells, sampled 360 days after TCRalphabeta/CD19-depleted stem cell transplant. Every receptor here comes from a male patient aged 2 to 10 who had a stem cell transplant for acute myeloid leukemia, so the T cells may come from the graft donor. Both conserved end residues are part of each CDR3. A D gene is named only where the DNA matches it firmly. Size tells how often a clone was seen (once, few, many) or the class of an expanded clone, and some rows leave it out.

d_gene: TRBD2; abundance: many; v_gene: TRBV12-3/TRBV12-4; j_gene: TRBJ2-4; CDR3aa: CASSTSEGYSIQYF; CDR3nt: TGTGCCAGCAGTACTAGCGAGGGGTACTCCATTCAGTACTTC
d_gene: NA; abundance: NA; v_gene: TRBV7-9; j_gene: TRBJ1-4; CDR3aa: CASGEAGEKLFF; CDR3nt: TGTGCCAGCGGCGAAGCAGGCGAAAAACTGTTTTTT
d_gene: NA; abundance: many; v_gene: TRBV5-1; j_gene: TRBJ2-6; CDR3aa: CASSLVGGASSGANVLTF; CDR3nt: TGCGCCAGCAGCTTGGTTGGGGGCGCCTCCTCTGGGGCCAACGTCCTGACTTTC
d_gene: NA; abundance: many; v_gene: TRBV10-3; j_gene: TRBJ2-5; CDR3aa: CAIFGAGETQYF; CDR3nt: TGTGCCATCTTCGGGGCCGGTGAGACCCAGTACTTC
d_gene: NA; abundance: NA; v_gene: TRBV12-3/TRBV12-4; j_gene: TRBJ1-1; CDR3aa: CASTPAGWENTEAFF; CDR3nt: TGTGCCAGCACCCCAGCGGGGTGGGAGAACACTGAAGCTTTCTTT
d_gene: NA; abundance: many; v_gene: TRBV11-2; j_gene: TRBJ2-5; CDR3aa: CASTIGAEGQETQYF; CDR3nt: TGTGCCAGCACGATCGGAGCGGAGGGACAAGAGACCCAGTACTTC
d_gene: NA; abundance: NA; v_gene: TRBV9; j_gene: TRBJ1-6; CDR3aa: CASSGGGAYSPLHF; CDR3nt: TGTGCCAGCAGCGGAGGAGGTGCATATTCACCCCTCCACTTT
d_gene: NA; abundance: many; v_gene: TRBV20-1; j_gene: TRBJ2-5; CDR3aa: CSARGLQETQYF; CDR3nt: TGCAGTGCTAGAGGCCTACAAGAGACCCAGTACTTC
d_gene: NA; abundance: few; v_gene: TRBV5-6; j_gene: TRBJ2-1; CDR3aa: CASEGIRDYEQFF; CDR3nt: TGTGCCAGCGAGGGGATTCGCGACTATGAGCAGTTCTTC
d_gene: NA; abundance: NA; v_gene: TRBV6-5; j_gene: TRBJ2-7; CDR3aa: CASSYDWDVTYEQYF; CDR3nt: TGTGCCAGCAGTTACGACTGGGATGTGACCTACGAGCAGTACTTC
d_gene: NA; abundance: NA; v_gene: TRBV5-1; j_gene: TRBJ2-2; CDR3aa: CASSLGIRGAGELFF; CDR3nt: TGCGCCAGCAGCTTGGGCATCCGCGGGGCCGGGGAGCTGTTTTTT
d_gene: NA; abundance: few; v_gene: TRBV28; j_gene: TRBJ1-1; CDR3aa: CASTLQLNTEAFF; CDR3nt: TGTGCCAGCACCCTACAACTGAACACTGAAGCTTTCTTT
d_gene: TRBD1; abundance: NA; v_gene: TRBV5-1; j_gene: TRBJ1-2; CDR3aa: CASSLRDRGFGYTF; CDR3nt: TGCGCCAGCAGCTTGAGGGACAGGGGTTTTGGCTACACCTTC
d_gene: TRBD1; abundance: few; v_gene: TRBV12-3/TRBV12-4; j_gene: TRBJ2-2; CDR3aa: CASSLVRTGGTGELFF; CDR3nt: TGTGCCAGCAGTTTAGTTCGGACAGGTGGAACCGGGGAGCTGTTTTTT
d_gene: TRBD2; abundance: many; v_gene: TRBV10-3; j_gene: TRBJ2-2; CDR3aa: CAISEPHRLAIDAGELFF; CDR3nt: TGTGCCATCAGTGAGCCTCACAGACTAGCGATTGATGCCGGGGAGCTGTTTTTT
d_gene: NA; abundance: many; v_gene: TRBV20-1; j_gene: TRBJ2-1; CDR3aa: CSAVNNEQFF; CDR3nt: TGCAGTGCCGTAAACAATGAGCAGTTCTTC
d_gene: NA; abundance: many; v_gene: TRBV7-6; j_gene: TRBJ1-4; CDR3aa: CASSLGQGLGKLFF; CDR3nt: TGTGCCAGCAGCTTAGGGCAGGGCCTCGGAAAACTGTTTTTT
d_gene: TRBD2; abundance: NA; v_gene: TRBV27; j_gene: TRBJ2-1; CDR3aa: CASSLWGLAGPPGGYEQFF; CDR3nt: TGTGCCAGCAGTTTATGGGGACTAGCGGGACCACCCGGGGGATATGAGCAGTTCTTC
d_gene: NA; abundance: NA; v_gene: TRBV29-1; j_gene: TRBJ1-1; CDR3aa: CSTRVMNTEAFF; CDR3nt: TGCAGCACCAGGGTAATGAACACTGAAGCTTTCTTT
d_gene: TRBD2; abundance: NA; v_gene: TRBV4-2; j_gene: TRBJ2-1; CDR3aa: CAISPGLAGSHEQFF; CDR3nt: TGTGCCATCAGCCCCGGACTAGCGGGATCCCATGAGCAGTTCTTC
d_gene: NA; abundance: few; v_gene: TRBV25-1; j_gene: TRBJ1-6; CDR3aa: CASSGWEGGNSPLHF; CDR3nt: TGTGCCAGCAGTGGTTGGGAGGGGGGGAATTCACCCCTCCACTTT
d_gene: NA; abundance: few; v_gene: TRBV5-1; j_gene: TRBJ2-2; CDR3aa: CASSLEQGHTGELFF; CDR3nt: TGCGCCAGCAGCTTGGAACAGGGTCACACCGGGGAGCTGTTTTTT